This T cell receptor (beta chain) derives from a study of blood T cells in healthy people across ages. Study-level findings and limits: Diversity was higher, and naive CD4+ cells more numerous, in long-lived donors than in aged donors. Roughly linear declines in TCR beta diversity per million T cells occurred with age.

Per germline, CDR1 SGHNT and CDR2 YENEEA. The CDR3 is made up of 13 amino acids. In the case of this clonotype: Its antigen is unknown. An end of the junction does not agree with germline; a read error may underlie this.

Combining a sample-barcoded 5' primer with a J-beta primer mix, a second PCR ran for roughly 7 to 11 cycles. A 12-random-nucleotide template-switch adaptor tagged each cDNA molecule. TCRdb redid the calling of the 5' RACE reads with MiXCR, one entry per CDR3 protein. The table has hundreds of thousands of distinct CDR3 sequences, roughly 50% seen once. Sequencing used blood. The sequence was collected from a man aged 30-40 years in good health. The genes are TRBV11-3 and TRBJ2-3, with no clear D. The CDR3 is CASSFSHTDMQYF. For the CDR3, the DNA is TGTGCCAGCAGCTTCTCCCACACAGATATGCAGTATTTT. The whole variable domain, remainder taken from reference TRBV11-3 and TRBJ2-3, is EAGVVQSPRYKIIEKKQPVAFWCNPISGHNTLYWYLQNLGQGPELLIRYENEEAVDDSQLPKDRFSAERLKGVDSTLKIQPAELGDSAVYLCASSFSHTDMQYFGPGTRLTVL.